The 9 T cell receptor beta chains presented below share a single source sample, sequenced in a study of identical twins. Each CDR3 protein is one row after TCRdb ran MiXCR on the 5' RACE reads. The top ten clones hold approximately 0.89% of a sample with hundreds of thousands of distinct CDR3 sequences, 8.6% of them seen once. These records were also assigned to another study, of yellow fever vaccine responses in identical twins.

Sequences were obtained from PBMCs. The receptor source for this set is a woman younger than 30 in good health.

This clonotype occurred many times. The chain is built from TRBV5-6 and TRBJ1-1, with a tentative D call TRBD1 (6 bases). The CDR3 has 16 amino acids. Per germline, CDR1 SGHDT and CDR2 YYEEEE. Trimming stripped 6 bases from V and 5 bases from J, with 23 bases between. In nucleotides, the CDR3 is TGTGCCAGCACCCGAGGGGGGGCGGCCCAGGGGACTGAAGCTTTCTTT. Protein product: CASTRGGAAQGTEAFF.

This clonotype was detected a few times. The CDR3 is CASSRDLDQETQYF. The CDR3 nucleotides read TGCGCCAGCAGCCGGGACCTAGACCAAGAGACCCAGTACTTC. The chain links TRBV10-1 to TRBJ2-5; D is perhaps TRBD1 or TRBD2 (5 bases each). This CDR3 comprises 14 residues. The germline V and J ends were trimmed by 6 bases and 0 bases, with 11 bases remaining between them. CDR1 and CDR2 (germline): WNHNN, SYGVQD (reference sequence).

This clonotype appeared a few times. This chain links TRBV7-8 with TRBJ1-2; TRBD1 is a possible D gene (6 bases). Germline V gene lookup returns CDR1 SGHVS and CDR2 FQNEAQ. The CDR3 length is 14 residues. The V gene lost 5 bases and the J gene lost 4 bases, with 14 bases spanning the gap. The CDR3 sequence is CASSATGPLYGYTF. The DNA of the CDR3 is TGTGCCAGCAGCGCGACAGGTCCTCTCTATGGCTACACCTTC.

This clonotype was detected ten times or more. The chain carries TRBV7-9 and TRBJ2-2; no firm D call. From germline, CDR1 is SEHNR and CDR2 FQNEAQ (reference sequence). V lost 4 bases and J lost 6, with 0 bases in between. The CDR3 runs 10 residues. The CDR3, as DNA: TGTGCCAGCAGCTCCGGGGAGCTGTTTTTT. This codes for CASSSGELFF.

This clonotype was found a few times. The genes are TRBV9 and TRBJ1-1; TRBD1 is a possible D gene (5 bases). CDR1 is SGDLS and CDR2 is YYNGEE in the germline V gene. The ends were cut back, 4 bases at V and 6 bases at J, with 16 bases in the middle. The CDR3 has 14 amino acids. DNA for the CDR3: TGTGCCAGCAGCCCAAACCTCAGGGAGCCTGAAGCTTTCTTT. It specifies CASSPNLREPEAFF.

On this clonotype itself: The junction shows a germline mismatch at one end, possibly a read error. The chain employs TRBV11-2 and TRBJ2-5, with TRBD1 as a possible D gene (6 bases). The CDR3 is 15 residues long. Germline assignment: CDR1 SGHAT and CDR2 FQNNGV. The CDR3 region has the DNA TGTGCCAGCAGCACCGACAAGAGACAGGTGGTTGTGCCTAAGTTC. It yields the protein CASSTDKRQVVVPKF.

This clonotype was detected ten times or more. This chain links TRBV15 with TRBJ2-7; a weak D match, TRBD2 (5 bases). With 11 bases removed from V and 1 base from J, the gap between germline ends came to 27 bases. CDR1 LNHNV and CDR2 YYDKDF come from the germline V gene (reference sequence). This CDR3 contains 17 residues. CDR3 DNA: TGTGCCGCCGGGATTAAACGGGGTCAGCGAAGGTCCTACGAGCAGTACTTC. This encodes CAAGIKRGQRRSYEQYF.

In this sample, this clonotype turned up a few times. The CDR3 DNA reads TGCGCCAGCAGCCCCGGACTAGTGGATAGCTCCTACAATGAGCAGTTCTTC. Amino acids: CASSPGLVDSSYNEQFF. The J gene is TRBJ2-1, the V gene TRBV10-1, with TRBD2 matching over 7 bases. The trim removed 6 bases at V and 0 bases at J, leaving 11 bases unmatched. CDR1 and CDR2 from the germline V gene are WNHNN and SYGVQD (reference sequence). CDR3 length: 17 residues.

The chain is built from TRBV21-1 and TRBJ2-2; no check of the table's D call, TRBD1, against the DNA was made. TRBV21-1 is labeled a pseudogene. The CDR3 runs to 13 residues. CDR3 bases: TGTGCCAGCAGCAAAGAATCCCGGGACAAGATGTTTTTT. Protein product: CASSKESRDKMFF.